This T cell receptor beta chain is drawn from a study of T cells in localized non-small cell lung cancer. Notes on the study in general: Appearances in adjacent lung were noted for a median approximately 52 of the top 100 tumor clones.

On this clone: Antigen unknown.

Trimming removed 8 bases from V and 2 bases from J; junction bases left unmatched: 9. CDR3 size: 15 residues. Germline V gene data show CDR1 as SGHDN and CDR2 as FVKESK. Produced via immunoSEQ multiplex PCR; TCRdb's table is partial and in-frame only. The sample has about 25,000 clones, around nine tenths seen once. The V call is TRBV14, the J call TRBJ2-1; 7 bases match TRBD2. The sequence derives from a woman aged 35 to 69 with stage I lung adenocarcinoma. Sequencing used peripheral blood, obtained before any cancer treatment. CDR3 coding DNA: TGTGCCAGCGATAGAGGCGGGAGTACCTACAATGAGCAGTTCTTC. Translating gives CASDRGGSTYNEQFF.